This T cell receptor beta chain was sequenced during a study of blood T cell repertoires in COVID-19. Study details: The origin of the acute and convalescent COVID-19 samples was the United States, Italy and Spain. T cells, B-cell-depleted T cells, or PBMCs provided the cDNA or gDNA that served as material.

In the original analysis: Cell counts per sample came from amplifying reference gene primers. This table comes from immunoSEQ multiplex PCR, and its TCRdb copy is limited to in-frame clones, with some not included. That table furnishes V, J and clone size, whereas the DNA furnished D and trimming. Among over 200,000 clones listed, about 88% were seen once. Germline V gene sequence: CDR1 LGHNT, CDR2 FRNRAP. J was trimmed by 3 bases and V by 7 bases; bases with no gene match: 9. The CDR3 has 14 amino acids. This chain uses TRBV12-5 with TRBJ2-7, with 7 bases matching TRBD1. The clonotype comes from a woman aged 55-70 years with acute or convalescent COVID-19. Material: peripheral blood. The DNA of the CDR3 is TGTGCTAGTGCCAGGACAGGATACCTCTACGAGCAGTACTTC. As protein: CASARTGYLYEQYF.